This TCR beta chain derives from a study of HIV-infected children after antiretroviral therapy interruption. The TCR library was built from RNA with a 3' RACE protocol and unique molecular identifiers. TCRdb called the 3' RACE reads again in MiXCR, with one record for every CDR3 protein. The sample carries around 50,000 distinct CDR3 sequences, roughly 4.5% recorded once. Treatment noted: PENTA 11 planned treatment interruption arm or continuous ART arm. At least ten counts were recorded for this clonotype. The germline V gene encodes CDR1 SGHTA and CDR2 FQGNSA. This CDR3 has 16 residues. With 5 bases removed from V and 4 bases from J, the gap between germline ends came to 20 bases.

The source is a pool of human donors with HIV. This specimen was CD45RA+ CD4+ T cells from PBMCs, pooled from several time points, taken from a donor given antiretroviral therapy, either interrupted or continuous. Stated subset: naive CD4+ CD45RA+ CD45RO- T cells. The V call is TRBV7-2, the J call TRBJ1-2, with D maybe TRBD1 (5 bases). The CDR3 loop reads CASSPPGAGISYGYTF. The CDR3 DNA reads as TGTGCCAGCAGCCCGCCCGGGGCAGGGATTTCCTATGGCTACACCTTC.